This TCR beta chain was retrieved from a study of cytomegalovirus exposure and HLA in healthy donors. Study results and caveats: Earlier analysis yielded a pattern in which most TCR beta V segments were productive about 87% or about 30% of the time. The authors excluded some V segments, including TRBV6-2 and TRBV6-3, as indistinguishable. Association of 16,951 TCR beta sequences with HLA alleles was found at 0.05 false discovery rate in a later analysis.

With 60 Vbeta and 13 Jbeta primers, the PCR was carried out. Assay: immunoSEQ multiplex PCR; the TCRdb copy retains only in-frame clones and omits some. The repertoire includes approximately 150,000 clones, 80% of them detected once, and 13% to 15% sits in the top ten. The V gene's germline CDR1 is SGDLS and CDR2 YYNGEE. The CDR3 sequence is 11 residues long. Trimming left V 4 bases short and J 2 bases short, with 3 bases between. All donors participated as healthy donors of bone marrow. This clone was recorded only once. Its antigen is still unknown. V usage is TRBV9 and J usage is TRBJ1-2, with no clear D. The clonotype was recovered from a woman in her thirties or forties in good health and CMV-seronegative. The sample comprised PBMCs. The CDR3 DNA reads TGTGCCAGCAGCCAAAACTATGGCTACACCTTC. Amino acids: CASSQNYGYTF.